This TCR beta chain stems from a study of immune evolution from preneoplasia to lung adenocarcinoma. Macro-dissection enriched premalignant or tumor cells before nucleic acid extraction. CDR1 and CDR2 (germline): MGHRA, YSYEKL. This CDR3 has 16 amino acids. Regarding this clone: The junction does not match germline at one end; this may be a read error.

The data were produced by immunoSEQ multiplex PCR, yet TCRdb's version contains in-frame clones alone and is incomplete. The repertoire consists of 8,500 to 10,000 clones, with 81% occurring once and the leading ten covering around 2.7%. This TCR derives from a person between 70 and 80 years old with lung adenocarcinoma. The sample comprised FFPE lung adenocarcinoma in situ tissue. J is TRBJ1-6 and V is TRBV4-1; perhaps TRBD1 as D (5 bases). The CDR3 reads CASSQVLGTPGGPLHF. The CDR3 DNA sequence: TGCGCCAGTAGCCAGGTTCTCGGGACCCCCGGGGGGCCCCTCCACTTT.